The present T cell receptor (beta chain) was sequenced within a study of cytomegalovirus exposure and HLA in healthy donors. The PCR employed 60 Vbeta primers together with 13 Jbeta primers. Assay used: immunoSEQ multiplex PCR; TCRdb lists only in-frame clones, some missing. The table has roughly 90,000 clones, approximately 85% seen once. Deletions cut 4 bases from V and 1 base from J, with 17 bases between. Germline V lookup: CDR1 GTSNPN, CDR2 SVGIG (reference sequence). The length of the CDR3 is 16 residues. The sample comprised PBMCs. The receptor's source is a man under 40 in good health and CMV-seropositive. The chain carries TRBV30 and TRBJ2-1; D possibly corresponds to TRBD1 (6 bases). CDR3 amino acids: CAWTRPAQGSYNEQFF. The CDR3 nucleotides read TGTGCCTGGACCCGCCCCGCGCAGGGGTCCTACAATGAGCAGTTCTTC. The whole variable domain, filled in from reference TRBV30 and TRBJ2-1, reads SQTIHQWPATLVQPVGSPLSLECTVEGTSNPNLYWYRQAAGRGLQLLFYSVGIGQISSEVPQNLSASRPQDRQFILSSKKLLLSDSGFYLCAWTRPAQGSYNEQFFGPGTRLTVL.